Given below is one TCR beta chain in context. Its specificity is unknown. This sample was taken from a study of cytomegalovirus exposure and HLA in healthy donors. Overall study results and limits: In a later analysis, most CMV-associated TCR beta chains appeared HLA-restricted. It was taken for granted in presence/absence analyses that sequencing depth across donors was roughly uniform. Prior analysis indicated that the majority of TCR beta V segments exhibited productivity approximately 87% or approximately 30% of the time. Another analysis was done later, and it associated more than 15,000 TCR beta sequences with HLA alleles at 0.05 false discovery rate.

This CDR3 is built from 15 residues. V was clipped by 5 bases and J by 0 bases, with 11 bases between them. Germline loops: CDR1 SGHTA, CDR2 FQGNSA. The PCR employed 60 Vbeta primers together with 13 Jbeta primers. This table comes from immunoSEQ multiplex PCR, and its TCRdb copy is limited to in-frame clones, with some not included. In total, the table holds 150,000 to 200,000 clones. The sequence derives from a woman aged 18-29 years in good health and CMV-seropositive. Input material: PBMCs. The chain recombines TRBV7-2 with TRBJ2-1; no firm D call. Written as DNA, the CDR3 is TGTGCCAGCAGCCCGTGGCCTAGCTCCTACAATGAGCAGTTCTTC. Translating gives CASSPWPSSYNEQFF. Together with reference TRBV7-2 and TRBJ2-1, the CDR3 gives the full variable domain: GAGVSQSPSNKVTEKGKDVELRCDPISGHTALYWYRQSLGQGLEFLIYFQGNSAPDKSGLPSDRFSAERTGGSVSTLTIQRTQQEDSAVYLCASSPWPSSYNEQFFGPGTRLTVL.